Following are 26 T cell receptor beta chains from one sample sequenced in a study of Graves' ophthalmopathy and Graves' hyperthyroidism. Amplified material comprised TCR beta CDR3 regions derived from RNA transcripts. RT-PCR with HTBI primers came first, then second-round multiplex PCR. TCRdb fed the multiplex PCR reads into MiXCR, producing one record per CDR3 protein. The table has 300,000 to 400,000 distinct CDR3 sequences, about 18% seen once. Sequenced sample: peripheral blood. The source is an adult woman with stable Graves' hyperthyroidism.

The V gene is TRBV12-3 or TRBV12-4, the J gene TRBJ1-2, with D perhaps TRBD1 (5 bases). There are 15 residues in the CDR3. V was clipped by 6 bases and J by 0 bases, with 14 bases between them. The DNA of the CDR3 is TGTGCCAGCAGCCATCTGGGAGGGGCTAACTATGGCTACACCTTC. Protein sequence: CASSHLGGANYGYTF.

In this sample, this clonotype turned up many times. CDR3 amino acids: CSATGTDTYEQYF. The CDR3 coding sequence is TGCAGCGCTACCGGGACAGACACCTACGAGCAGTACTTC. The chain links TRBV29-1 to TRBJ2-7; 7 bases map to TRBD1. CDR3 length: 13 amino acids. With V trimmed by 7 bases and J by 2 bases, 8 bases remained unmatched. Germline V gene sequence: CDR1 SQVTM, CDR2 ANQGSEA.

This clonotype was picked up many times. The V and J genes are TRBV12-3 or TRBV12-4 and TRBJ2-7, with 7 bases fitting TRBD1. V lost 3 bases, J lost 6 bases, and 5 bases stayed unmatched. This CDR3 has 13 residues. In nucleotides, the CDR3 is TGTGCCAGCAGTTTGGGACAGTACCGCGAGCAGTACTTC. It translates to CASSLGQYREQYF.

This clonotype was detected ten times or more. The rearrangement uses TRBV20-1 and TRBJ2-7, with 7 bases fitting TRBD1. The CDR3 loop spans 14 amino acids. Trimming at V came to 0 bases and at J to 1 base, leaving 3 bases not matched to a gene. The germline V gene encodes CDR1 DFQATT and CDR2 SNEGSKA (reference sequence). The CDR3, as DNA: TGCAGTGCTAGAGATAGGGGGCTGTCCTACGAGCAGTACTTC. Its protein is CSARDRGLSYEQYF.

Ten or more counts support this clonotype. The chain has TRBV20-1 and TRBJ1-5; D perhaps matches TRBD1 (5 bases). The CDR3 totals 13 residues. V was pared by 0 bases and J by 4 bases, with 7 bases between. Germline V gives CDR1 DFQATT, CDR2 SNEGSKA (reference sequence). CDR3: CSARESGNQPQHF. Written as DNA, the CDR3 is TGCAGTGCTAGAGAGTCAGGGAATCAGCCCCAGCATTTT.

This clonotype was detected only a few times. This chain uses TRBV4-3 with TRBJ2-5; possibly TRBD2 for D (6 bases). Trimming stripped 1 base from V and 0 bases from J, with 15 bases between. The CDR3 is made up of 17 amino acids. The germline V gene encodes CDR1 LGHNA and CDR2 YSLEER. The CDR3 reads CASSQAASGGYQETQYF. The CDR3 DNA reads as TGCGCCAGCAGCCAAGCGGCCAGCGGAGGGTACCAAGAGACCCAGTACTTC.

This clonotype was observed many times. V is TRBV28 and J is TRBJ2-5, with 9 nucleotides matching TRBD2. The length of the CDR3 is 16 residues. V gave up 4 bases and J gave up 0 bases; unmatched junction bases: 6. Germline assignment: CDR1 MDHEN and CDR2 SYDVKM. The CDR3 reads CASSSLTSGYQETQYF. The CDR3 DNA is TGTGCCAGCAGTTCCTTGACTAGCGGATACCAAGAGACCCAGTACTTC.

The genes are TRBV2 and TRBJ1-2; D gene ambiguous. From germline, CDR1 is SNHLY and CDR2 FYNNEI. The V and J ends lost 4 bases and 4 bases respectively, with 10 bases between them. The CDR3 totals 13 residues. The CDR3 loop reads CASSGGLSYGYTF. CDR3 DNA: TGTGCCAGCAGTGGTGGATTATCCTATGGCTACACCTTC.

This chain uses TRBV6-2 or TRBV6-3 with TRBJ1-2; 10 nucleotides match TRBD1. This CDR3 has 15 amino acids. Trimming cost V 0 bases and J 6 bases; bases outside gene matches: 4. CDR1 MNHEY and CDR2 SVGEGT come from the germline V gene. This chain's CDR3 is CASSYSMDRGDGYTF. The CDR3 bases are TGTGCCAGCAGTTACTCTATGGACAGGGGGGATGGCTACACCTTC.

This clonotype came up many times. The chain links TRBV6-2 or TRBV6-3 to TRBJ1-1; maybe TRBD1 (6 bases). V was shortened by 8 bases and J by 4 bases, with 14 bases between the two germline ends. Germline CDR1 and CDR2: MNHEY and SVGEGT. The CDR3 spans 13 residues. The CDR3 bases are TGTGCCAGCGGACAGAGGGCGGCCACTGAAGCTTTCTTT. Its translation is CASGQRAATEAFF.

J is TRBJ2-5 and V is TRBV12-3 or TRBV12-4; D gene uncertain. The V end was cut by 1 base, the J end by 1 base, with 7 bases between. CDR3 length: 14 residues. In DNA, the CDR3 is TGTGCCAGCAGTTTAGGGTGGAGCCAAGAGACCCAGTACTTC. This sequence encodes CASSLGWSQETQYF.

This clonotype was recorded at least ten times. The chain uses TRBV6-1 and TRBJ1-5; possibly TRBD1 for D (6 bases). Trimming took off 7 bases at V and 0 bases at J, with 13 bases between the two ends. The CDR3 sequence is 15 residues long. Per the germline V gene, CDR1 is MNHNS and CDR2 is SASEGT. CDR3 residues: CASNKQGYSNQPQHF. Here the CDR3 DNA reads TGTGCCAGCAATAAACAGGGCTATAGCAATCAGCCCCAGCATTTT.

This clonotype was seen many times. The rearrangement uses TRBV10-2 and TRBJ2-7; D gene unclear. Trimming left V 2 bases short and J 3 bases short, with 5 bases between. Per germline, CDR1 WSHSY and CDR2 SAAADI. The CDR3 runs 12 residues. CDR3 sequence reads: CASSETNYEQYF. CDR3 sequence (DNA): TGCGCCAGCAGTGAGACTAACTACGAGCAGTACTTC.

This clonotype was seen repeatedly, ten times or more. The V and J genes are TRBV27 and TRBJ1-5; D unclear. V was cut by 2 bases and J by 5 bases, with 13 bases left in between. The CDR3 has 15 amino acids. CDR1 and CDR2 (germline): MNHEY, SMNVEV (reference sequence). The CDR3 sequence is CASSLNKGRDQPQHF. CDR3 in DNA: TGTGCCAGCAGTTTAAACAAGGGTAGGGATCAGCCCCAGCATTTT.

The table lists this clonotype with many counts. The V and J genes are TRBV5-1 and TRBJ2-2; TRBD1 matches at 8 bases. The germline gives CDR1 SGHRS, CDR2 YFSETQ. J gave up 2 bases and V 0 bases, and 9 bases lay outside the gene matches. This CDR3 has 18 amino acids. The CDR3 reads CASSLASPGTGNTGELFF. The CDR3 DNA reads as TGCGCCAGCAGCTTGGCCTCCCCCGGGACAGGCAACACCGGGGAGCTGTTTTTT.

This clonotype occurred many times. CDR3 bases: TGTGCCAGCAGCTTGGGCGGGCAGGGGGCCTACGAGCAGTACTTC. It codes for CASSLGGQGAYEQYF. This chain joins TRBV3-1 and TRBJ2-7; 7 bases are shared with TRBD1. The J segment lost 2 bases and the V segment lost 5 bases, leaving 9 bases of the junction unmatched. The CDR3 loop spans 15 amino acids. The germline V gene encodes CDR1 LGHDT and CDR2 YNNKEL (reference sequence).

The V gene is TRBV18, the J gene TRBJ2-7; D uncertain. The V end lost 4 bases, the J end lost 4 bases, and 8 bases lay between the germline ends. CDR1 is KGHSH, CDR2 LQKENI, per germline. This CDR3 is built from 12 residues. CDR3 nucleotide sequence: TGTGCCAGCTCACGAGATGGATACGAGCAGTACTTC. This gives the protein CASSRDGYEQYF.

This rearrangement joins TRBV6-5 to TRBJ2-7, with D perhaps matching TRBD1 (6 bases). There are 14 residues in the CDR3. Trimming shortened V by 4 bases and J by 5 bases, and 15 bases separated the two germline ends. Looked up from germline, CDR1 is MNHEY and CDR2 is SVGAGI. CDR3 in amino acids: CASSFRQAADEQYF. The CDR3 DNA sequence: TGTGCCAGCAGTTTCCGACAGGCGGCCGACGAGCAGTACTTC.

As for this clonotype: A single base separates this from a much larger clone, so it may be a read error. The conserved phenylalanine or tryptophan is not found at the CDR3 terminus, so this likely reflects a read error. V usage is TRBV14 and J usage is TRBJ2-7; D ambiguous. This CDR3 region has 14 residues. Germline V gene lookup returns CDR1 SGHDN and CDR2 FVKESK. V was clipped by 2 bases and J by 0 bases, with 8 bases between them. CDR3 protein: CASSQTLPSYEQYY. The CDR3 coding sequence is TGTGCCAGCAGCCAAACCCTCCCCTCCTACGAGCAGTACTAC.

This clonotype was recorded at least ten times. The chain carries TRBV7-2 and TRBJ2-2; D remains unclear. This CDR3 has 14 amino acids. Deletions cut 5 bases from V and 6 bases from J, with 13 bases between. CDR1 and CDR2 from the germline V gene are SGHTA and FQGNSA. The CDR3 DNA sequence: TGTGCCAGCAGCCAACAAGGTCAGGCCGGGGAGCTGTTTTTT. As protein: CASSQQGQAGELFF.

This clonotype has a count of ten or more. This rearrangement joins TRBV7-6 to TRBJ2-7; TRBD2 matches 8 bases. The CDR3 has 15 amino acids. Per the germline V gene, CDR1 is SGHVS and CDR2 is FNYEAQ. The J segment lost 3 bases and the V segment lost 4 bases, leaving 8 bases of the junction unmatched. The CDR3 DNA is TGTGCCAGCAGCTCGGGACTAGAGGGGTACTACGAGCAGTACTTC. This encodes CASSSGLEGYYEQYF.

This clonotype was counted many times. V and J are TRBV20-1 and TRBJ2-7; TRBD2 aligns across 8 bases. V dropped 6 bases and J dropped 2; count of bases not matched to a gene: 15. Germline CDR1 reads DFQATT; CDR2 reads SNEGSKA (reference sequence). The CDR3 covers 16 residues. The CDR3 coding sequence is TGCAGTGCGCATGAAGAGGGGAGCGGGAGTGCCTACGAGCAGTACTTC. This translates into CSAHEEGSGSAYEQYF.

This clonotype came up many times. The chain is built from TRBV6-5 and TRBJ1-5; the D gene is possibly TRBD1 (6 bases). CDR1 is MNHEY and CDR2 is SVGAGI in the germline V gene. Trimming removed 4 bases at V and 0 bases at J, with 10 bases between. CDR3 size: 15 residues. The CDR3 bases are TGTGCCAGCAGTTTCCAGACAGGTAGCAATCAGCCCCAGCATTTT. It translates to CASSFQTGSNQPQHF.

This clonotype was seen repeatedly, ten times or more. The V and J genes are TRBV2 and TRBJ1-2; 11 nucleotides match TRBD1. The CDR3 runs 14 residues. In germline, CDR1 is SNHLY, CDR2 FYNNEI. The J segment lost 8 bases and the V segment lost 6 bases, leaving 8 bases of the junction unmatched. Here the CDR3 reads CASSERTGGRGYTF. In nucleotides, the CDR3 is TGTGCCAGCAGCGAGAGGACAGGGGGCCGAGGCTACACCTTC.

This clonotype was detected ten times or more. The chain is built from TRBV20-1 and TRBJ2-7; TRBD2 matches 10 bases. With 4 bases clipped from V and 7 bases from J, the junction kept 10 bases outside the gene matches. Germline assignment: CDR1 DFQATT and CDR2 SNEGSKA (reference sequence). The CDR3 covers 14 residues. The CDR3 bases are TGCAGTGCTATCTCTAGCGGGAGCCCGCGGGAGCAGTACTTC. It yields the protein CSAISSGSPREQYF.

This clonotype was seen ten or more times. J is TRBJ1-1 and V is TRBV15; D is perhaps TRBD1 (6 bases). V lost 4 bases and J 6 bases, leaving 15 bases between the germline ends. This CDR3 has 14 amino acids. The V gene's germline CDR1 is LNHNV and CDR2 YYDKDF (reference sequence). Here the CDR3 reads CATSTPGRGAEAFF. Written as DNA, the CDR3 is TGTGCCACCAGCACGCCAGGGAGGGGGGCTGAAGCTTTCTTT.